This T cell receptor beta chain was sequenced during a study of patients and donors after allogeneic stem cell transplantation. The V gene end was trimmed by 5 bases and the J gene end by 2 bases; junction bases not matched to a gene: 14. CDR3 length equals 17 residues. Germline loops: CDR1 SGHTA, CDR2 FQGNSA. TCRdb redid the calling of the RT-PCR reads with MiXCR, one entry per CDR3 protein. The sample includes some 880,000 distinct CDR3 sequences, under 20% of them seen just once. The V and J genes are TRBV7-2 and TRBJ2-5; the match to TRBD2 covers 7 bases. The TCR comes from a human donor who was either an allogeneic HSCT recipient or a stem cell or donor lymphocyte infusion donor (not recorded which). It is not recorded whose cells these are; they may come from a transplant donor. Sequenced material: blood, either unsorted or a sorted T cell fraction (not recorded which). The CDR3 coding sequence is TGTGCCAGCAGCCTCACGGCGGCAGGGCGGGGGCAAGAGACCCAGTACTTC. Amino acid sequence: CASSLTAAGRGQETQYF.